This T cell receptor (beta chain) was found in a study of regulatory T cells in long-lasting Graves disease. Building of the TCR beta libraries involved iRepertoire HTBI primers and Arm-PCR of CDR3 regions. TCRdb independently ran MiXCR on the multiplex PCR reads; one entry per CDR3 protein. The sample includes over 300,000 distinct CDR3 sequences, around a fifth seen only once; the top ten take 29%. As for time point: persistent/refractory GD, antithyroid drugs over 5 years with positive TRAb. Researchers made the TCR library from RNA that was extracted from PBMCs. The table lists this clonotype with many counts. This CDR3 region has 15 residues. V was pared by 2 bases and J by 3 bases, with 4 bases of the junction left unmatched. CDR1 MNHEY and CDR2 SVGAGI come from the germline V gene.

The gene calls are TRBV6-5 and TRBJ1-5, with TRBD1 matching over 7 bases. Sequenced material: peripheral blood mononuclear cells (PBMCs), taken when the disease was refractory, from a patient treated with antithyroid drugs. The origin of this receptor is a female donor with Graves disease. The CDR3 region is CASSYLRGFNQPQHF. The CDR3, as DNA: TGTGCCAGCAGTTACCTCAGGGGGTTCAATCAGCCCCAGCATTTT.